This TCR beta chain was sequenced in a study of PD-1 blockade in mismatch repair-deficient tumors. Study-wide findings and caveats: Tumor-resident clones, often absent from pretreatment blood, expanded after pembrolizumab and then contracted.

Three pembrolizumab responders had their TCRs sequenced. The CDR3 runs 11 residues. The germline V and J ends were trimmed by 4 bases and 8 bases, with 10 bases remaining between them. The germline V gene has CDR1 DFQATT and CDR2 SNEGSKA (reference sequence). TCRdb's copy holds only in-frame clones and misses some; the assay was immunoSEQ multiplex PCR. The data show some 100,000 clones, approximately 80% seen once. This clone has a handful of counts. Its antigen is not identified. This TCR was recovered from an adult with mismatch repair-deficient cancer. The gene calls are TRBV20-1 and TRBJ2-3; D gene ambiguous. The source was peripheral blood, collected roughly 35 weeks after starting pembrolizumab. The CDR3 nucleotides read TGCAGTGCTACCATGGGTGGTACGCAGTATTTT. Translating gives CSATMGGTQYF.